These T cell receptor beta chains were read from a single sample in a study of blood T cell repertoires in COVID-19. The repertoire was sequenced with immunoSEQ multiplex PCR; TCRdb's copy has only in-frame clones and lacks some. Of hundreds of thousands of clones detected, around nine tenths appear once; the ten largest clones hold roughly 4%. What was sequenced was PBMCs or T cells enriched from blood (not recorded which). These receptors all come from a woman aged 30 to 39 who had recovered from COVID-19. The CDR3 runs from the conserved cysteine through the conserved F or W. A D gene is named only where the DNA matches it firmly. Size is stated for part of the rows, as once, few or many counts, or as a class when the clone is expanded.

clone size: NA; J gene: TRBJ2-3; D gene: TRBD2; V gene: TRBV30; CDR3 protein: CAWSPGLGTDTQYF; CDR3 DNA: TGTGCCTGGAGTCCGGGACTAGGGACAGATACGCAGTATTTT
clone size: once; J gene: TRBJ2-5; D gene: NA; V gene: TRBV28; CDR3 protein: CASSLARGGRTQYF; CDR3 DNA: TGTGCCAGCAGTTTAGCAAGGGGCGGTAGGACCCAGTACTTC
clone size: NA; J gene: TRBJ1-4; D gene: NA; V gene: TRBV4-3; CDR3 protein: CASSQDIPPVGANEKLFF; CDR3 DNA: TGCGCCAGCAGCCAAGATATTCCCCCAGTCGGGGCTAATGAAAAACTGTTTTTT
clone size: NA; J gene: TRBJ1-1; D gene: NA; V gene: TRBV19; CDR3 protein: CASSNRQVNTEAFF; CDR3 DNA: TGTGCCAGTAGTAATAGACAGGTTAACACTGAAGCTTTCTTT
clone size: NA; J gene: TRBJ1-4; D gene: NA; V gene: TRBV18; CDR3 protein: CASSPVAGGANEKLFF; CDR3 DNA: TGTGCCAGCTCACCTGTCGCTGGAGGGGCTAATGAAAAACTGTTTTTT
clone size: NA; J gene: TRBJ2-5; D gene: TRBD2; V gene: TRBV7-2; CDR3 protein: CASSVASGFQETQYF; CDR3 DNA: TGTGCCAGCAGCGTAGCTAGCGGTTTCCAAGAGACCCAGTACTTC
clone size: NA; J gene: TRBJ1-1; D gene: NA; V gene: TRBV28; CDR3 protein: CASSYRTRNTEAFF; CDR3 DNA: TGTGCCAGCAGTTACAGGACAAGGAACACTGAAGCTTTCTTT
clone size: few; J gene: TRBJ1-1; D gene: NA; V gene: TRBV7-2; CDR3 protein: CASSLERQATGEAFF; CDR3 DNA: TGTGCCAGCAGCTTGGAAAGACAGGCAACGGGTGAAGCTTTCTTT
clone size: NA; J gene: TRBJ2-3; D gene: TRBD2; V gene: TRBV29-1; CDR3 protein: CSVETSGESQYF; CDR3 DNA: TGCAGCGTTGAGACTAGCGGCGAATCGCAGTATTTT
clone size: NA; J gene: TRBJ1-1; D gene: TRBD1; V gene: TRBV30; CDR3 protein: CAWSGKTGGSTEAFF; CDR3 DNA: TGTGCCTGGAGTGGGAAAACAGGGGGGAGCACTGAAGCTTTCTTT
clone size: NA; J gene: TRBJ2-2; D gene: TRBD2; V gene: TRBV9; CDR3 protein: CASSVAKREGRTGELFF; CDR3 DNA: TGTGCCAGCAGCGTAGCCAAGCGGGAGGGCCGAACCGGGGAGCTGTTTTTT
clone size: NA; J gene: TRBJ1-1; D gene: TRBD1; V gene: TRBV10-3; CDR3 protein: CAISKTGATEAFF; CDR3 DNA: TGTGCCATCAGTAAGACAGGGGCGACTGAAGCTTTCTTT
clone size: NA; J gene: TRBJ2-3; D gene: TRBD2; V gene: TRBV30; CDR3 protein: CAWIHHTSGRISRTDTQYF; CDR3 DNA: TGTGCCTGGATCCATCACACTAGCGGGAGAATTTCCCGCACAGATACGCAGTATTTT
clone size: NA; J gene: TRBJ2-3; D gene: NA; V gene: TRBV18; CDR3 protein: CASSPLAGNTDTQYF; CDR3 DNA: TGTGCCAGCTCACCACTGGCAGGGAATACAGATACGCAGTATTTT
clone size: NA; J gene: TRBJ2-7; D gene: TRBD2; V gene: TRBV3-1/TRBV3-2; CDR3 protein: CASSRTSGSYEQYF; CDR3 DNA: TGTGCCAGCAGCCGGACTAGCGGGAGCTACGAGCAGTACTTC
clone size: NA; J gene: TRBJ1-1; D gene: NA; V gene: TRBV19; CDR3 protein: CASSLQGVDTEAFF; CDR3 DNA: TGTGCCAGTAGTTTACAGGGAGTTGACACTGAAGCTTTCTTT
clone size: NA; J gene: TRBJ1-1; D gene: NA; V gene: TRBV7-2; CDR3 protein: CASSPRAVVNTEAFF; CDR3 DNA: TGTGCCAGCAGCCCCAGGGCTGTCGTGAACACTGAAGCTTTCTTT
clone size: NA; J gene: TRBJ1-1; D gene: NA; V gene: TRBV9; CDR3 protein: CASSPEVNTEAFF; CDR3 DNA: TGTGCCAGCAGCCCGGAGGTGAACACTGAAGCTTTCTTT
clone size: NA; J gene: TRBJ1-5; D gene: TRBD1; V gene: TRBV19; CDR3 protein: CASSILGQGAFQPQHF; CDR3 DNA: TGTGCCAGTAGTATCCTGGGACAGGGGGCTTTTCAGCCCCAGCATTTT
clone size: NA; J gene: TRBJ2-7; D gene: NA; V gene: TRBV19; CDR3 protein: CATSNLGISYEQYF; CDR3 DNA: TGTGCCACTAGTAATCTCGGGATCTCCTACGAGCAGTACTTC